This TCR beta chain was recovered during a study of Ad26.COV2.S vaccination and SARS-CoV-2 variants. Overall study context: Recipients of Ad26.COV2.S got it intramuscularly, once or twice 56 days apart.

Treatment denoted: 15 to 20 received Ad26.COV2.S at low or high dose, single or two shots; a few received placebo; per-sample allocation not given. Material that was analyzed had been drawn on day 63 after the first vaccine or placebo injection. This person who donated was an adult of 18-55 years in Boston. Vaccine was an Ad26 vector expressing Wuhan-strain SARS-CoV-2 spike. The CDR3 spans 13 residues. CDR1 and CDR2 from the germline V gene are KGHSH and LQKENI. Trimming shortened V by 0 bases and J by 4 bases, and 3 bases separated the two germline ends. This table comes from immunoSEQ multiplex PCR, and its TCRdb copy is limited to in-frame clones, with some not included. The sample includes 350,000 to 450,000 clones, 80% to 90% of them seen just once.

The TCR originated in a person aged 18-60 years who received the Ad26.COV2.S COVID-19 vaccine or a placebo. V is TRBV18 and J is TRBJ2-2; D is unclear. The source material was peripheral blood, sampled in a trial of Ad26.COV2.S vaccine versus placebo. The CDR3 DNA sequence: TGTGCCAGCTCACCACCCCCCACCGGGGAGCTGTTTTTT. Protein sequence: CASSPPPTGELFF.